This T cell receptor (beta chain) stems from a study of blood T cell repertoires in COVID-19. On the study more broadly: Samples of COVID-19 (acute and convalescent) were obtained from the United States, Italy and Spain. T cells, B-cell-depleted T cells, or PBMCs supplied cDNA or gDNA.

Original processing notes: For nucleated cells, counts were estimated from reference gene primer amplification. Produced via immunoSEQ multiplex PCR; TCRdb's table is partial and in-frame only. Clone size and the V and J calls come from that table; the DNA yielded D and trimming. The profile shows about 210,000 clones, 89% of them singletons. V shed 5 bases, J shed 4 bases, and the junction held 8 bases outside the gene matches. This CDR3 region has 14 residues. Looked up from germline, CDR1 is SGHTA and CDR2 is FQGNSA. This chain joins TRBV7-2 and TRBJ2-7; the match to TRBD1 covers 7 bases. What was sequenced was peripheral blood. This receptor was obtained from a woman in her thirties or forties with acute or convalescent COVID-19. The CDR3: CASSPQTGPYEQYV. The DNA for the CDR3 is TGTGCCAGCAGCCCGCAGACAGGGCCTTACGAGCAGTACGTC.